This T cell receptor beta chain was identified in a study of Graves' ophthalmopathy and Graves' hyperthyroidism. Beta-chain TCR CDR3 regions were amplified from RNA transcripts. Scientists carried out first-round RT-PCR using HTBI primers and then a second-round multiplex PCR. TCRdb independently ran MiXCR on the multiplex PCR reads; one entry per CDR3 protein. Of about 390,000 distinct CDR3 sequences listed, approximately 15% were seen once; the top ten hold roughly 7%. This clonotype was picked up many times. The junction and the germline gene differ at one end; a read error may be behind it. Germline lookup yields CDR1 SGHRS and CDR2 YFSETQ. This CDR3 is built from 13 residues.

The chain carries TRBV5-1 and TRBJ2-2; D is possibly TRBD1 (5 bases). Sequenced input: peripheral blood. This TCR was recovered from a woman younger than 35 with stable Graves' hyperthyroidism. The CDR3 bases are TGTGCCAGCAGTTTCCAGGGTACAGGGGAGCTGTTTTTT. Residues: CASSFQGTGELFF.